A single sample is the source of the 24 T cell receptor beta chains below, sequenced in a study of blood T cell repertoires in COVID-19. Profiling relied on immunoSEQ multiplex PCR, and the TCRdb table lists in-frame clones only, not all of them. Here the sample spans tens of thousands of clones, less than 85% being singletons. The sequenced sample consisted of peripheral blood. Receptors were obtained from a man in his 70s with acute or convalescent COVID-19.

In DNA form, the CDR3 reads TGTGCCAGCAGCCGAGATTTTGGGCAGTTCTTC. Its protein is CASSRDFGQFF. V gene TRBV9 combines with J gene TRBJ2-1; unclear D gene. This CDR3 region has 11 residues. Germline CDR1 is SGDLS and CDR2 is YYNGEE. Trimming pared 4 bases from V and 12 bases from J, leaving 11 bases between.

There are a few counts of this clone. The chain uses TRBV27 and TRBJ1-5; 7 bases are shared with TRBD1. Germline CDR1 is MNHEY and CDR2 is SMNVEV (reference sequence). The CDR3 is 13 amino acids. After removal of 9 bases from V and 3 bases from J, the junction contained 5 bases not matched to a gene. The CDR3 bases are TGTGCCAGTTCCAGGGGGATCAATCAGCCCCAGCATTTT. Translation gives CASSRGINQPQHF.

This clone was seen just once. The chain links TRBV19 to TRBJ1-2; D is perhaps TRBD1 (5 bases). The CDR3 has 15 residues. V lost 2 bases and J 6 bases, leaving 16 bases between the germline ends. CDR1 and CDR2 from the germline V gene are LNHDA and SQIVND (reference sequence). The CDR3: CASSISGAHRDGYTF. Here the CDR3 DNA reads TGTGCCAGTAGTATAAGCGGGGCCCATCGCGATGGCTACACCTTC.

The J gene is TRBJ2-1, the V gene TRBV27, with TRBD2 matching over 10 bases. V lost 5 bases to trimming and J lost 4 bases; unmatched junction nucleotides: 8. CDR1 and CDR2 from the germline V gene are MNHEY and SMNVEV (reference sequence). The CDR3 is 16 residues long. CDR3 in amino acids: CASSGSGRAGYNEQFF. In DNA, the CDR3 is TGTGCCAGCAGTGGCAGCGGGAGGGCAGGTTACAATGAGCAGTTCTTC.

This clone has just a few counts. The chain combines TRBV24-1 with TRBJ2-6; D call uncertain. The ends were cut back, 3 bases at V and 0 bases at J, with 5 bases in the middle. The CDR3 consists of 15 residues. Germline CDR1 and CDR2: KGHDR and SFDVKD. This chain's CDR3 is CATSDGSSGANVLTF. CDR3 in DNA: TGTGCCACCAGTGATGGCAGCTCTGGGGCCAACGTCCTGACTTTC.

The chain employs TRBV5-1 and TRBJ2-2, with D maybe TRBD2 (5 bases). Looked up from germline, CDR1 is SGHRS and CDR2 is YFSETQ. V gave up 3 bases and J gave up 1 base, with 16 bases separating them. There are 17 residues in the CDR3. CDR3 protein: CASSSARADLNTGELFF. The CDR3 coding sequence is TGCGCCAGCAGCTCGGCCAGAGCGGATCTGAACACCGGGGAGCTGTTTTTT.

V gene TRBV11-2 combines with J gene TRBJ2-1, with D unclear. Germline V gene data show CDR1 as SGHAT and CDR2 as FQNNGV. The CDR3 has 12 amino acids. Between the trimmed V and J ends, which lost 5 bases and 6 bases, there was a span of 8 bases. The CDR3 DNA reads TGTGCCAGCAGCGGTATGGCCAATGAGCAGTTCTTC. Protein: CASSGMANEQFF.

This clone was observed a handful of times. This chain uses TRBV5-4 with TRBJ2-5, with 9 nucleotides matching TRBD2. Germline V lookup: CDR1 SGHNT, CDR2 YYREEE (reference sequence). This CDR3 comprises 17 residues. V shed 0 bases, J shed 5 bases, and the junction held 11 bases outside the gene matches. The DNA of the CDR3 is TGTGCCAGCAGCTTGGACAGCGGGGGGATAACGGGGGAGACCCAGTACTTC. It yields the protein CASSLDSGGITGETQYF.

The chain uses TRBV28 and TRBJ2-5; no clear D. Looked up from germline, CDR1 is MDHEN and CDR2 is SYDVKM. This CDR3 comprises 13 residues. The V gene lost 5 bases and the J gene lost 4 bases, with 11 bases spanning the gap. CDR3 protein: CASSRTLRETQYF. For the CDR3, the DNA is TGTGCCAGCAGTCGTACCCTGCGAGAGACCCAGTACTTC.

The J gene is TRBJ1-1, the V gene TRBV10-1, with 8 positions matching TRBD1. With 5 bases clipped from V and 3 bases from J, the junction kept 2 bases outside the gene matches. This CDR3 comprises 13 residues. CDR1 and CDR2 (germline): WNHNN, SYGVQD (reference sequence). The CDR3 bases are TGCGCCAGCAGTCCACAGGGGGACACTGAAGCTTTCTTT. It codes for CASSPQGDTEAFF.

Only a few counts were recorded for this clone. The J gene is TRBJ1-4, the V gene TRBV12-5; D is ambiguous. V lost 6 bases to trimming and J lost 6 bases, with 14 bases between them. Germline V CDR1 and CDR2: LGHNT, FRNRAP. The CDR3 spans 14 residues. CDR3 sequence reads: CASGQTLGDEKLFF. CDR3 sequence (DNA): TGTGCTAGTGGCCAAACCCTCGGGGATGAAAAACTGTTTTTT.

The chain employs TRBV5-8 and TRBJ2-7, with 8 bases matching TRBD1. The germline CDR1 and CDR2 sequences are SGHTS and YDEGEE. This CDR3 contains 14 residues. The ends lost 7 bases at V and 1 base at J; junction bases unmatched: 7. CDR3 residues: CASLPRDRSYEQYV. The CDR3 bases are TGTGCCAGCTTACCCCGGGACAGGTCCTACGAGCAGTACGTC.

The chain links TRBV19 to TRBJ2-7; no reliable D call. The germline CDR1 and CDR2 sequences are LNHDA and SQIVND (reference sequence). There are 14 residues in the CDR3. Trimming removed 5 bases from V and 2 bases from J, with 13 bases in between. The CDR3 sequence: CASSSRPRTYEQYF. CDR3 nucleotide sequence: TGTGCCAGTAGTTCGAGGCCCCGTACCTACGAGCAGTACTTC.

As DNA, the CDR3 is TGTGCCAGCAGCTTGTACAGGAACAATCAGCCCCAGCATTTT. The encoded protein is CASSLYRNNQPQHF. This sequence joins TRBV5-6 and TRBJ1-5; TRBD1 might be the D (5 bases). This CDR3 region has 14 residues. V was pared by 1 base and J by 3 bases, with 8 bases between. Germline V gene sequence: CDR1 SGHDT, CDR2 YYEEEE. Full variable domain (missing parts from reference TRBV5-6 and TRBJ1-5): DAGVTQSPTHLIKTRGQQVTLRCSPKSGHDTVSWYQQALGQGPQFIFQYYEEEERQRGNFPDRFSGHQFPNYSSELNVNALLLGDSALYLCASSLYRNNQPQHFGDGTRLSIL.

The chain links TRBV12-3 or TRBV12-4 to TRBJ1-6; D gene uncertain. V dropped 5 bases and J dropped 10 bases, with 9 bases sitting between them. This CDR3 comprises 12 residues. The CDR3 protein is CASSPSGSPLHF. The CDR3 coding sequence is TGTGCCAGCAGTCCTAGTGGGTCACCCCTCCACTTT.

The chain couples TRBV19 to TRBJ1-1; no reliable D call. The CDR3 has 14 amino acids. Trimming removed 4 bases at V and 1 base at J, with 10 bases between. From germline, CDR1 is LNHDA and CDR2 SQIVND (reference sequence). CDR3 bases: TGTGCCAGTAGTACCCAGAGGGCGAACACTGAAGCTTTCTTT. Translated, it gives CASSTQRANTEAFF.

V is TRBV6-6 and J is TRBJ1-5; the match to TRBD1 covers 10 bases. In germline, CDR1 is MNHNY, CDR2 SVGAGI (reference sequence). V shed 7 bases, J shed 11 bases, and the junction held 14 bases outside the gene matches. CDR3 length: 15 amino acids. CDR3 coding DNA: TGTGCCAGCACTACCCTCCGGGACAGGGGTGAGGCCCAGCATTTT. Amino acids: CASTTLRDRGEAQHF.

The rearrangement links TRBV3-1 (or the pseudogene TRBV3-2) to TRBJ1-1; possibly TRBD1 for D (5 bases). Trimming took 1 base from V and 0 from J, leaving 9 bases between them. The CDR3 contains 15 residues. CDR1 and CDR2 (germline): LGHDT, YNNKEL (reference sequence). The CDR3 DNA follows: TGTGCCAGCAGCCAAGGGCGACAGATGAACACTGAAGCTTTCTTT. Translation gives CASSQGRQMNTEAFF.

The chain couples TRBV7-2 to TRBJ2-5, with 7 bases that match TRBD1. CDR3 length equals 15 residues. The V gene's germline CDR1 is SGHTA and CDR2 FQGNSA. The V segment lost 0 bases and the J segment 5 bases; nucleotides outside the gene matches: 6. For the CDR3, the DNA is TGTGCCAGCAGCTTAGCGCAAGGGGGCGCGGAGACCCAGTACTTC. It is translated as CASSLAQGGAETQYF.

This chain links TRBV30 with TRBJ1-1; D gene ambiguous. The CDR3 runs 11 residues. Trimming pared 2 bases from V and 5 bases from J, leaving 6 bases between. In germline, CDR1 is GTSNPN, CDR2 SVGIG (reference sequence). CDR3 protein: CAWSFGTEAFF. CDR3 nucleotide sequence: TGTGCCTGGAGTTTCGGTACTGAAGCTTTCTTT.

This clone was detected a few times. The gene calls are TRBV5-1 and TRBJ1-1; 9 nucleotides line up with TRBD1. Germline values: CDR1 SGHRS, CDR2 YFSETQ. CDR3 length equals 14 residues. Trimming took 7 bases from V and 0 from J; bases not matched to a gene: 4. The CDR3 DNA reads as TGCGCCAGCTTGGGGACAGGGATGAACACTGAAGCTTTCTTT. It is translated as CASLGTGMNTEAFF. The entire variable domain, with the rest obtained from reference TRBV5-1 and TRBJ1-1, is as follows: KAGVTQTPRYLIKTRGQQVTLSCSPISGHRSVSWYQQTPGQGLQFLFEYFSETQRNKGNFPGRFSGRQFSNSRSEMNVSTLELGDSALYLCASLGTGMNTEAFFGQGTRLTVV.

The chain has TRBV2 and TRBJ1-6; 8 bases map to TRBD1. CDR1 is SNHLY, CDR2 FYNNEI, per germline. The CDR3 spans 13 residues. J was trimmed by 8 bases and V by 3 bases; bases with no gene match: 0. CDR3 in DNA: TGTGCCAGCAGTGAGACAGGGGATTCACCCCTCCACTTT. It translates to CASSETGDSPLHF.

CDR3 sequence (DNA): TGTGCCAGCAGCGCTACGAATACAGGGGGTGCCTCGAATTCACCCCTCCACTTT. Translation gives CASSATNTGGASNSPLHF. The rearrangement links TRBV9 to TRBJ1-6; 8 bases line up with TRBD1. Trimming took 3 bases from V and 7 from J; bases not matched to a gene: 15. This CDR3 region has 18 residues. Germline CDR1 and CDR2: SGDLS and YYNGEE.

This clone came up a few times. The chain joins TRBV4-1 to TRBJ1-3; 10 nucleotides match TRBD1. This CDR3 is built from 20 residues. Germline values: CDR1 MGHRA, CDR2 YSYEKL. J was trimmed by 0 bases and V by 1 base; bases with no gene match: 12. CDR3 nucleotides: TGCGCCAGCAGCCAAGGCCGGGACAGGGGTAGGCCCTCCTCTGGAAACACCATATATTTT. Translation gives CASSQGRDRGRPSSGNTIYF.